The clone carrying this TCR beta chain was counted once. TCRdb's table, derived via immunoSEQ multiplex PCR, lists solely in-frame clones and lacks some. The table records some 21,000 clones, roughly 80% of them present only once. The sample belongs to a study of blood T cell repertoires in COVID-19. Overall study: The cDNA or gDNA used as material had been derived from T cells, B-cell-depleted T cells, or PBMCs.

The V and J ends lost 1 base and 4 bases respectively, with 14 bases between them. The CDR3 covers 16 residues. Germline-derived CDR1 and CDR2 are MDHEN and SYDVKM. The receptor comes from a man aged 40-49 years with acute or convalescent COVID-19. What was sequenced was peripheral blood. V is TRBV28 and J is TRBJ1-5; unclear D gene. The chain's CDR3 is CASSLFGRGGNQPQHF. The CDR3 bases are TGTGCCAGCAGTTTATTCGGCCGAGGTGGGAATCAGCCCCAGCATTTT.